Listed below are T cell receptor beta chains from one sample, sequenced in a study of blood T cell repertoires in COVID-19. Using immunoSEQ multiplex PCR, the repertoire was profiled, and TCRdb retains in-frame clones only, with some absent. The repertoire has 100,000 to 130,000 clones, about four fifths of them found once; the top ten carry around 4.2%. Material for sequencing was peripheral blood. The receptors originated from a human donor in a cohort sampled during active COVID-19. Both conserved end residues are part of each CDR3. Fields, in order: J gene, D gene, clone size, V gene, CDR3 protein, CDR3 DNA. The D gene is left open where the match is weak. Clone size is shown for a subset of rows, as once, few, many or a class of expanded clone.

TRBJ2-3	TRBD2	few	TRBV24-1	CATSDGTRGTQYF	TGTGCCACCAGTGATGGGACTAGAGGTACGCAGTATTTT
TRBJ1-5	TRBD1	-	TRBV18	CASSLGTDSNQPQHF	TGTGCCAGCTCACTAGGGACAGACAGCAATCAGCCCCAGCATTTT
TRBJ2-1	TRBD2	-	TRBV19	CASRSDAGGSYNEQFF	TGTGCCAGTAGGAGTGATGCGGGAGGCTCTTACAATGAGCAGTTCTTC
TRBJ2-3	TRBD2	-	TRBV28	CASSGRVTDTQYF	TGTGCCAGCAGCGGGAGGGTCACAGATACGCAGTATTTT
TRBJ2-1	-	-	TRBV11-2	CASSLVGTPSNEQFF	TGTGCCAGCAGCTTAGTAGGGACACCGTCCAATGAGCAGTTCTTC
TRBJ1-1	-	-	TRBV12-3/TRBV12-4	CASSLDRATEAFF	TGTGCCAGCAGTTTAGACCGCGCGACTGAAGCTTTCTTT
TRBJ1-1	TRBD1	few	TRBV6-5	CASSRDRLGDTEAFF	TGTGCCAGCAGCAGGGACAGGCTGGGGGACACTGAAGCTTTCTTT
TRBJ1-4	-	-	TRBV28	CASSTGNWGEKLFF	TGTGCCAGCAGTACCGGGAATTGGGGAGAAAAACTGTTTTTT
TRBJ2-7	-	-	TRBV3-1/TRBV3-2	CASSQAVTEYEQYF	TGTGCCAGCAGCCAAGCCGTGACAGAATACGAGCAGTACTTC
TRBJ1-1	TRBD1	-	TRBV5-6	CASSFVQGSTEAFF	TGTGCCAGCAGCTTCGTACAGGGGAGCACTGAAGCTTTCTTT
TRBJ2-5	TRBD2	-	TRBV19	CASSIELAEETQYF	TGTGCCAGTAGTATAGAACTAGCGGAAGAGACCCAGTACTTC
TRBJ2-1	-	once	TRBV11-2	CASSLDRSNEQFF	TGTGCCAGCAGCTTGGACAGATCCAATGAGCAGTTCTTC
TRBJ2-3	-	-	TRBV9	CASSVATWESALADTQYF	TGTGCCAGCAGCGTAGCTACTTGGGAGTCGGCACTGGCAGATACGCAGTATTTT
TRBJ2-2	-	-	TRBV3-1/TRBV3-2	CASRIDTTGELFF	TGTGCCAGCAGAATAGACACCACCGGGGAGCTGTTTTTT
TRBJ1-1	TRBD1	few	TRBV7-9	CASSPQTGIRTEAFF	TGTGCCAGCAGCCCTCAGACAGGGATTCGTACTGAAGCTTTCTTT
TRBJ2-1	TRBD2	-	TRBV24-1	CATSDRKREPYNEQFF	TGTGCCACCAGTGATCGAAAGCGGGAGCCTTACAATGAGCAGTTCTTC
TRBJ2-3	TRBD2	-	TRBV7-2	CGKVAGELGPPPTDTQYF	TGTGGCAAGGTAGCGGGAGAACTGGGCCCTCCCCCCACAGATACGCAGTATTTT
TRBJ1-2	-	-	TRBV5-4	CASSLGGGIFYGYTF	TGTGCCAGCAGCTTGGGGGGAGGGATTTTCTATGGCTACACCTTC
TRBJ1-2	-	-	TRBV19	CASSGGQSYGYTF	TGTGCCAGTAGTGGCGGACAGTCCTATGGCTACACCTTC
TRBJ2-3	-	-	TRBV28	CASSLGRLDTQYF	TGTGCCAGCAGTTTAGGAAGACTGGATACGCAGTATTTT
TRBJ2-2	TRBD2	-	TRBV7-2	CASSFRGAGELFF	TGTGCCAGCAGCTTTCGGGGGGCCGGGGAGCTGTTTTTT
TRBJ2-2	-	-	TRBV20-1	CSASGQSLSTGELFF	TGCAGTGCTAGTGGTCAGTCTCTTTCCACCGGGGAGCTGTTTTTT